Included here is one TCR beta chain sequence, with context. This entry is derived from a study of blood T cell repertoires in COVID-19. Across the whole study: The study drew acute and convalescent COVID-19 samples from the United States, Italy and Spain. In each case, the material was cDNA or gDNA derived from T cells, B-cell-depleted T cells, or PBMCs.

Germline CDR1 and CDR2: SGDLS and YYNGEE. The V and J ends lost 7 bases and 1 base, in that order; junction bases with no gene match: 4. CDR3 length: 15 residues. Per the study methods: Counts of nucleated cells, estimated from reference gene primer amplification, were obtained. The assay was immunoSEQ multiplex PCR, and TCRdb's table has in-frame clones only and misses some. D and trimming come from the DNA, and the V and J calls and clone size come from that table. This sample has approximately 130,000 clones, with around 79% found just once. The sequenced sample consisted of peripheral blood. The V and J genes are TRBV9 and TRBJ2-6; TRBD2 aligns across 8 bases. The TCR comes from a man of 80 years or more with acute or convalescent COVID-19. The CDR3 DNA reads as TGTGCCAGCGGCGGGGGGCAATCTGGGGCCAACGTCCTGACTTTC. This encodes CASGGGQSGANVLTF.